These 10 T cell receptor beta chains share one sample of origin, sequenced in a study of blood T cell repertoires in COVID-19. This table comes from immunoSEQ multiplex PCR, and its TCRdb copy is limited to in-frame clones, with some not included. Of about 210,000 clones detected, about 76% appear once; the ten largest clones hold around 9.3%. Material for sequencing was PBMCs or T cells enriched from blood (not recorded which). The receptors come from a woman aged 50 to 60 with acute COVID-19.

J is TRBJ2-7 and V is TRBV11-2, with a tentative D call TRBD1 (6 bases). The CDR3 runs to 14 residues. V lost 7 bases and J lost 6, with 19 bases in between. Germline V CDR1 and CDR2: SGHAT, FQNNGV. CDR3 DNA sequence: TGTGCCAGCAAGTATTTGACAGGCGCCGTCGAGCAGTACTTC. Its protein product is CASKYLTGAVEQYF.

This clone has only a few counts. The DNA of the CDR3 is TGTGCCAGTAAATGGCAGGGGGCAGAGTCACCCCTCCACTTT. Amino acids: CASKWQGAESPLHF. V usage is TRBV19 and J usage is TRBJ1-6, with 8 bases lining up with TRBD1. Trimming cost V 7 bases and J 10 bases; bases outside gene matches: 9. This CDR3 has 14 amino acids. Germline V gene sequence: CDR1 LNHDA, CDR2 SQIVND (reference sequence).

The rearrangement uses TRBV6-2 or TRBV6-3 and TRBJ2-3; possibly TRBD2 for D (6 bases). The CDR3 is made up of 16 amino acids. Per the germline V gene, CDR1 is MNHEY and CDR2 is SVGEGT. The V gene lost 6 bases and the J gene lost 0 bases, with 16 bases spanning the gap. The CDR3 DNA reads TGTGCCAGCAGCCGCCGACTAGGCCTAAGCACAGATACGCAGTATTTT. Encoded protein: CASSRRLGLSTDTQYF.

V and J are TRBV5-1 and TRBJ2-7; TRBD1 agrees at 8 bases. V was pared by 0 bases and J by 0 bases, with 5 bases of the junction left unmatched. The CDR3 is 16 residues long. Germline lookup yields CDR1 SGHRS and CDR2 YFSETQ. The CDR3 loop reads CASSLVRDRSSYEQYF. CDR3 nucleotides: TGCGCCAGCAGCTTGGTTCGGGACAGGAGCTCCTACGAGCAGTACTTC. The full variable domain, completed using reference TRBV5-1 and TRBJ2-7, is KAGVTQTPRYLIKTRGQQVTLSCSPISGHRSVSWYQQTPGQGLQFLFEYFSETQRNKGNFPGRFSGRQFSNSRSEMNVSTLELGDSALYLCASSLVRDRSSYEQYFGPGTRLTVT.

This clone occurred a few times. The chain joins TRBV15 to TRBJ1-1, with 8 bases fitting TRBD1. CDR3 length equals 16 residues. CDR1 and CDR2 (germline): LNHNV, YYDKDF (reference sequence). V shed 5 bases and J 0 bases; nucleotides not matched to a gene: 8. The chain's CDR3 is CATSPQGGAVNTEAFF. The DNA of the CDR3 is TGTGCCACCAGCCCACAGGGGGGCGCGGTGAACACTGAAGCTTTCTTT.

Points on this clone: A read error may produce the germline difference seen at one junction end. The V gene is TRBV23-1, the J gene TRBJ1-5; tentatively, D is TRBD1 (6 bases). TRBV23-1 falls under the ORF class, with uncertain function. The CDR3 has 16 residues. The CDR3, as DNA: TGCGCCAGCTGTCAACGGGGGGCGCGACACAATCAGCCCCAGCATTTT. It specifies CASCQRGARHNQPQHF.

This rearrangement joins TRBV13 to TRBJ2-3; TRBD2 is a possible D gene (5 bases). Germline V lookup: CDR1 PRHDT, CDR2 FYEKMQ (reference sequence). The CDR3 consists of 15 residues. V lost 5 bases and J lost 0, with 12 bases in between. The DNA for the CDR3 is TGTGCCAGCAGCCTACCCGGCGGGAGCACAGATACGCAGTATTTT. It is translated as CASSLPGGSTDTQYF.

The V call is TRBV7-2, the J call TRBJ1-2; TRBD1 is a possible D gene (6 bases). Trimming removed 2 bases at V and 7 bases at J, with 20 bases between. Germline values: CDR1 SGHTA, CDR2 FQGNSA. This CDR3 contains 16 residues. The CDR3 sequence: CASSLSLRGAWGGYTF. In nucleotides, the CDR3 is TGTGCCAGCAGCTTATCCTTACGGGGGGCATGGGGTGGCTACACCTTC.

This chain joins TRBV19 and TRBJ1-3, with D hard to call. Germline V gives CDR1 LNHDA, CDR2 SQIVND (reference sequence). Trimming removed 9 bases at V and 0 bases at J, with 12 bases between. This CDR3 comprises 14 residues. Here the CDR3 reads CASSERASGNTIYF. The CDR3 DNA reads TGTGCCAGCTCAGAGCGGGCCTCTGGAAACACCATATATTTT.

The rearrangement links TRBV5-6 to TRBJ2-7, with 12 bases identical to TRBD1. This CDR3 has 17 residues. V trimming: 4 bases; J trimming: 4 bases; junction bases outside the gene matches: 12. Germline V CDR1 and CDR2: SGHDT, YYEEEE. DNA of the CDR3: TGTGCCAGCAGCGCGGGACAGGGGGCGCCTTCCTTTTACGAGCAGTACTTC. Translating it yields CASSAGQGAPSFYEQYF.